One sample yielded the 23 T cell receptor beta chains listed below, sequenced in a study of CD4 T cells in relation to SARS-CoV-2 and coronaviruses. CD4+ T cells from unexposed donors were obtained before the COVID-19 pandemic (2011-2018). Produced via immunoSEQ multiplex PCR; TCRdb's table is partial and in-frame only. Among about 59,000 clones listed, 86% were seen once. Sample: memory CD4+ T cells from PBMCs. Every receptor here comes from a human donor in good health.

The chain is built from TRBV18 and TRBJ2-3; 9 nucleotides match TRBD1. This CDR3 region has 17 residues. J was trimmed by 4 bases and V by 6 bases; bases with no gene match: 14. Germline V CDR1 and CDR2: KGHSH, LQKENI. The CDR3 reads CASSQIPQGARADTQYF. CDR3 bases: TGTGCCAGCTCCCAAATCCCACAGGGGGCTCGCGCAGATACGCAGTATTTT. The full variable domain, with the rest looked up from reference TRBV18 and TRBJ2-3, is NAGVMQNPRHLVRRRGQEARLRCSPMKGHSHVYWYRQLPEEGLKFMVYLQKENIIDESGMPKERFSAEFPKEGPSILRIQQVVRGDSAAYFCASSQIPQGARADTQYFGPGTRLTVL.

The chain employs TRBV6-5 and TRBJ1-6; D is possibly TRBD1 (6 bases). The V end was cut by 2 bases, the J end by 7 bases, with 15 bases between. Germline CDR1 reads MNHEY; CDR2 reads SVGAGI. The CDR3 spans 16 residues. DNA for the CDR3: TGTGCCAGCAGTTACACGGGGGCGTCTAAAAATTCACCCCTCCACTTT. Translated: CASSYTGASKNSPLHF.

The chain carries TRBV5-1 and TRBJ2-1; D remains unclear. The CDR3 totals 15 residues. Per the germline V gene, CDR1 is SGHRS and CDR2 is YFSETQ. Trimming left V 0 bases short and J 0 bases short, with 7 bases between. The CDR3 bases are TGCGCCAGCAGCTTGGCGGGTAGCTCCTACAATGAGCAGTTCTTC. As protein: CASSLAGSSYNEQFF.

The chain couples TRBV28 to TRBJ1-1; D not resolved. V lost 3 bases to trimming and J lost 6 bases, with 11 bases between them. The CDR3 extends over 13 amino acids. Germline-derived CDR1 and CDR2 are MDHEN and SYDVKM. CDR3 nucleotide sequence: TGTGCCAGCAGTTTGGGGTTTTGGGCTGAAGCTTTCTTT. This codes for CASSLGFWAEAFF. The full variable domain, rest sourced from reference TRBV28 and TRBJ1-1, is DVKVTQSSRYLVKRTGEKVFLECVQDMDHENMFWYRQDPGLGLRLIYFSYDVKMKEKGDIPEGYSVSREKKERFSLILESASTNQTSMYLCASSLGFWAEAFFGQGTRLTVV.

This clone was seen a few times. V and J are TRBV24-1 and TRBJ1-4; D is undetermined. This CDR3 is 13 amino acids long. Deletions cut 7 bases from V and 0 bases from J, with 5 bases between. Germline values: CDR1 KGHDR, CDR2 SFDVKD. The CDR3 DNA reads TGTGCCACCAGCGCCTCAACTAATGAAAAACTGTTTTTT. This translates into CATSASTNEKLFF.

In DNA, the CDR3 is TGTGCCAGCAGGATCACTCCCCTCTCACCCGGGGAGCTGTTTTTT. It is translated as CASRITPLSPGELFF. The V and J genes are TRBV6-5 and TRBJ2-2; D remains unclear. Trimming took 6 bases from V and 6 from J, leaving 17 bases between them. Germline assignment: CDR1 MNHEY and CDR2 SVGAGI. CDR3 length: 15 amino acids.

Here the CDR3 DNA reads TGTGCCAGCAGCTTGGGACGGACCAATCAGCCCCAGCATTTT. This translates into CASSLGRTNQPQHF. This chain links TRBV5-6 with TRBJ1-5; D unclear. Germline V gene data show CDR1 as SGHDT and CDR2 as YYEEEE. V lost 0 bases to trimming and J lost 3 bases, with 7 bases between them. The CDR3 contains 14 residues. Using reference TRBV5-6 and TRBJ1-5 for the parts outside the CDR3, the full variable domain is DAGVTQSPTHLIKTRGQQVTLRCSPKSGHDTVSWYQQALGQGPQFIFQYYEEEERQRGNFPDRFSGHQFPNYSSELNVNALLLGDSALYLCASSLGRTNQPQHFGDGTRLSIL.

V usage is TRBV5-1 and J usage is TRBJ1-3; no definite D call. CDR1 is SGHRS, CDR2 YFSETQ, per germline. The length of the CDR3 is 15 residues. Trimming removed 4 bases at V and 0 bases at J, with 11 bases between. The CDR3 nucleotides are TGCGCCAGCAGCCCAGGACGGTTCTCTGGAAACACCATATATTTT. Amino acids: CASSPGRFSGNTIYF.

This chain joins TRBV7-6 and TRBJ2-7; 7 positions match TRBD2. This CDR3 contains 17 residues. V lost 1 base to trimming and J lost 5 bases; unmatched junction nucleotides: 14. Germline V gives CDR1 SGHVS, CDR2 FNYEAQ. The CDR3 sequence: CASSLDLRGRARNEQYF. CDR3 bases: TGTGCCAGCAGCTTAGATTTGAGAGGGAGGGCCAGAAACGAGCAGTACTTC.

The rearrangement links TRBV24-1 to TRBJ1-2; D unresolved. This CDR3 is 13 amino acids long. Trimming left V 4 bases short and J 3 bases short, with 8 bases between. Germline V lookup: CDR1 KGHDR, CDR2 SFDVKD. The CDR3 loop is CATSDTDYYGYTF. CDR3 nucleotide sequence: TGTGCCACCAGTGACACAGACTACTATGGCTACACCTTC.

The rearrangement links TRBV27 to TRBJ2-7; TRBD2 might be the D (5 bases). The ends were cut back, 0 bases at V and 6 bases at J, with 12 bases in the middle. This CDR3 contains 14 residues. Looked up from germline, CDR1 is MNHEY and CDR2 is SMNVEV (reference sequence). In DNA form, the CDR3 reads TGTGCCAGCAGTTTATCGAGGGTATCAGGCGAGCAGTACTTC. It yields the protein CASSLSRVSGEQYF.

This chain's CDR3 is CASSPRQTDTQYF. In DNA, the CDR3 is TGTGCCAGCTCACCCAGGCAGACAGATACGCAGTATTTT. The chain recombines TRBV18 with TRBJ2-3, with D uncertain. The CDR3 spans 13 residues. The V end was cut by 3 bases, the J end by 3 bases, with 7 bases between. Germline V gene lookup returns CDR1 KGHSH and CDR2 LQKENI.

The table lists this clone with a count of one. V usage is TRBV6-5 and J usage is TRBJ1-2; D uncertain. This CDR3 has 13 amino acids. V was clipped by 7 bases and J by 5 bases, with 14 bases between them. CDR1 and CDR2 from the germline V gene are MNHEY and SVGAGI. The CDR3 protein is CASKFPGQYGYTF. The CDR3 coding sequence is TGTGCCAGCAAATTCCCAGGCCAATATGGCTACACCTTC.

CDR3 sequence (DNA): TGTGCCAGCAGCCAAGAGGCCACGGGAGAGCAGTACTTC. Amino acids: CASSQEATGEQYF. The chain couples TRBV3-1 (or the pseudogene TRBV3-2) to TRBJ2-7; weak D call: TRBD2 (5 bases). The CDR3 runs 13 residues. Germline V CDR1 and CDR2: LGHDT, YNNKEL (reference sequence). V was cut by 0 bases and J by 7 bases, with 10 bases left in between.

The V gene is TRBV28, the J gene TRBJ1-2, with 8 bases matching TRBD1. This CDR3 has 14 residues. The trim removed 5 bases at V and 7 bases at J, leaving 9 bases unmatched. CDR1 MDHEN and CDR2 SYDVKM come from the germline V gene. The CDR3 sequence is CASSGGQGFSGYTF. As DNA, the CDR3 is TGTGCCAGCAGTGGCGGACAGGGTTTCTCTGGCTACACCTTC.

V is TRBV2 and J is TRBJ1-5; D gene uncertain. The germline CDR1 and CDR2 sequences are SNHLY and FYNNEI. This CDR3 region has 12 residues. The ends were cut back, 7 bases at V and 11 bases at J, with 15 bases in the middle. Here the CDR3 reads CASTPGAGTQHF. As DNA, the CDR3 is TGTGCCAGCACCCCTGGAGCCGGGACCCAGCATTTT.

The rearrangement joins TRBV18 to TRBJ2-3; no firm D call. Germline V gene sequence: CDR1 KGHSH, CDR2 LQKENI. The CDR3 sequence is 16 residues long. Trimming took 1 base from V and 0 from J, leaving 11 bases between them. In DNA, the CDR3 is TGTGCCAGCTCACCACTGGAGTACGCTAGCACAGATACGCAGTATTTT. The encoded protein is CASSPLEYASTDTQYF.

The J gene is TRBJ1-5, the V gene TRBV30; unclear D gene. The CDR3 contains 11 residues. Trimming removed 3 bases from V and 11 bases from J, with 11 bases in between. Germline V gives CDR1 GTSNPN, CDR2 SVGIG (reference sequence). The CDR3 spells CAWSRDLTQHF. CDR3 DNA sequence: TGTGCCTGGAGCCGAGATCTGACCCAGCATTTT.

This chain links TRBV24-1 with TRBJ2-3; 12 bases map to TRBD1. Germline CDR1 and CDR2: KGHDR and SFDVKD. J gave up 4 bases and V 4 bases, and 2 bases lay outside the gene matches. The CDR3 extends over 15 amino acids. This CDR3 is CATSDRDRGPDTQYF. The CDR3 bases are TGTGCCACCAGTGACCGGGACAGGGGGCCAGATACGCAGTATTTT.

The chain couples TRBV19 to TRBJ1-5, with D tentatively TRBD1 (5 bases). Trimming left V 0 bases short and J 5 bases short, with 11 bases between. CDR1 is LNHDA and CDR2 is SQIVND in the germline V gene (reference sequence). The CDR3 has 15 residues. CDR3 region: CASSIDRGKYQPQHF. CDR3 DNA: TGTGCCAGTAGTATAGATCGGGGGAAATATCAGCCCCAGCATTTT. Supplemented by reference TRBV19 and TRBJ1-5, the full variable domain reads DGGITQSPKYLFRKEGQNVTLSCEQNLNHDAMYWYRQDPGQGLRLIYYSQIVNDFQKGDIAEGYSVSREKKESFPLTVTSAQKNPTAFYLCASSIDRGKYQPQHFGDGTRLSIL.

V usage is TRBV4-1 and J usage is TRBJ2-1; 7 bases are a match to TRBD1. V lost 4 bases and J lost 5; bases outside the gene matches: 11. Germline V gene lookup returns CDR1 MGHRA and CDR2 YSYEKL. The CDR3 runs to 16 residues. The CDR3 DNA sequence: TGCGCCAGCAGCCGCAGAACGGGACAGAGCAACAATGAGCAGTTCTTC. Its protein product is CASSRRTGQSNNEQFF.

V is TRBV15 and J is TRBJ1-5; D is unclear. The CDR3 sequence is 14 residues long. Germline-derived CDR1 and CDR2 are LNHNV and YYDKDF (reference sequence). V gave up 5 bases and J gave up 0 bases, with 8 bases separating them. The CDR3 loop reads CATSSGHSNQPQHF. The DNA of the CDR3 is TGTGCCACCAGCTCGGGCCATAGCAATCAGCCCCAGCATTTT.

The chain recombines TRBV10-2 with TRBJ2-7, with 7 bases identical to TRBD2. The CDR3 runs 15 residues. Germline trimming cut 0 bases from V and 6 bases from J; bases unmatched to any gene: 8. CDR1 and CDR2 from the germline V gene are WSHSY and SAAADI. The CDR3 DNA follows: TGCGCCAGCAGTGAGTCTTTTTTAGCGGGCGGCGAGCAGTACTTC. Translation: CASSESFLAGGEQYF.